This record looks at one TCR beta chain sequence and its context. The sample is drawn from a study of blood T cell repertoires in COVID-19. This study enrolled people aged 18 to 89 from about 24 US geographic areas. Exposed participants encountered a COVID-19 case during the 2 weeks preceding study entry. Here immunoSEQ multiplex PCR was the method, and the copy in TCRdb shows in-frame clones only, minus some. The repertoire holds about 180,000 clones, with approximately 80% as singletons. The CDR3 runs to 16 residues. Trimming cost V 5 bases and J 2 bases, with 16 bases left between them. Germline lookup yields CDR1 SEHNR and CDR2 FQNEAQ (reference sequence).

Sequencing was performed on PBMCs or T cells enriched from blood (not recorded which). This clonotype was sampled from a man in his fifties or sixties who had been exposed to COVID-19. The chain is built from TRBV7-9 and TRBJ1-5; tentative D call: TRBD1 (5 bases). The CDR3 region is CASSGMGGLGNQPQHF. The CDR3 DNA reads TGTGCCAGCAGCGGGATGGGGGGGTTAGGCAATCAGCCCCAGCATTTT.